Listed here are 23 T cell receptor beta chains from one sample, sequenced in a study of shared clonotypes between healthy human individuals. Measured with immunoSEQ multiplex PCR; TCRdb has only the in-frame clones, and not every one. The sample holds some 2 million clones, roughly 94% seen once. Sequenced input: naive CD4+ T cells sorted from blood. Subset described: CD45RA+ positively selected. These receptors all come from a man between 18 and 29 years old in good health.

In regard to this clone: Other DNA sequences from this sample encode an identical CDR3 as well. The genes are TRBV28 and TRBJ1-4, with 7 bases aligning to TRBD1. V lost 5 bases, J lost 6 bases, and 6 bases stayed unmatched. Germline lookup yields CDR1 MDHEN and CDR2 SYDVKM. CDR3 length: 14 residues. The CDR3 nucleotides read TGTGCCAGCAGTCCAGGGACAGTGGATGAAAAACTGTTTTTT. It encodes CASSPGTVDEKLFF.

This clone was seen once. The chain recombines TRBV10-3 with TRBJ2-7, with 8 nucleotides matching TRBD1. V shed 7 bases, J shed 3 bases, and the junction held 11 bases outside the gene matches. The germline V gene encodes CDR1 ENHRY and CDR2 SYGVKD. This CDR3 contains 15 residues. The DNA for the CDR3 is TGTGCCATCACAGGCGGGGACAGGAACTTCTACGAGCAGTACTTC. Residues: CAITGGDRNFYEQYF.

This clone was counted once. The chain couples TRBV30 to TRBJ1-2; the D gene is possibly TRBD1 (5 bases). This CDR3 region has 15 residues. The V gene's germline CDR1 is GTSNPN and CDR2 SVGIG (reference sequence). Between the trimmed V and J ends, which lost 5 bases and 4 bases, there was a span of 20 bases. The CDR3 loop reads CAWGWPGLGAYGYTF. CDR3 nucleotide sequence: TGTGCCTGGGGGTGGCCGGGACTCGGGGCCTATGGCTACACCTTC. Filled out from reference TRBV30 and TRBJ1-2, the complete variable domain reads SQTIHQWPATLVQPVGSPLSLECTVEGTSNPNLYWYRQAAGRGLQLLFYSVGIGQISSEVPQNLSASRPQDRQFILSSKKLLLSDSGFYLCAWGWPGLGAYGYTFGSGTRLTVV.

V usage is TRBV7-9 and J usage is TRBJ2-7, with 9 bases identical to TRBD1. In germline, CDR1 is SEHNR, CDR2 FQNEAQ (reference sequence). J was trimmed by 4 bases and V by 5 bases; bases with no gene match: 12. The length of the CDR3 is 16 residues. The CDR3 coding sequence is TGTGCCAGCAGCCCAGTTACGGGGACAGGGTTGTACGAGCAGTACTTC. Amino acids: CASSPVTGTGLYEQYF.

DNA of the CDR3: TGTGCCAGTAGTGGAGGCCAGGCCGAGACCCAGTACTTC. Translated: CASSGGQAETQYF. V gene TRBV19 combines with J gene TRBJ2-5, with D perhaps matching TRBD2 (5 bases). This CDR3 has 13 residues. From germline, CDR1 is LNHDA and CDR2 SQIVND (reference sequence). Deletions cut 5 bases from V and 5 bases from J, with 12 bases between.

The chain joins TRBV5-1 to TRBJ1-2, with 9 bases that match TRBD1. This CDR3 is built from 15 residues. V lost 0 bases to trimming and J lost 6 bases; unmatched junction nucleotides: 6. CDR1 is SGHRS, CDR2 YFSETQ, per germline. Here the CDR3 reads CASSLVGQGNHGYTF. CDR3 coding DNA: TGCGCCAGCAGCTTGGTCGGACAGGGGAACCATGGCTACACCTTC.

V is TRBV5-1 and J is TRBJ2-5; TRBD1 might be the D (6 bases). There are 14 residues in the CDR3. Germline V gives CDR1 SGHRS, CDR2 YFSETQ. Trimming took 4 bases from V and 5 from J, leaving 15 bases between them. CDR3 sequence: CASSRPGQGETQYF. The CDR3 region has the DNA TGCGCCAGCAGCCGCCCGGGGCAGGGGGAGACCCAGTACTTC.

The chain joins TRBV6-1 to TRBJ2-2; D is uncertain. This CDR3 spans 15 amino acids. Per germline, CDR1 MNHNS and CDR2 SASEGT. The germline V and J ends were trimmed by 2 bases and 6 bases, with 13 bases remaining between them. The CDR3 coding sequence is TGTGCCAGCAGTGAAATGAGACTTCTCCCCGGGGAGCTGTTTTTT. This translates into CASSEMRLLPGELFF.

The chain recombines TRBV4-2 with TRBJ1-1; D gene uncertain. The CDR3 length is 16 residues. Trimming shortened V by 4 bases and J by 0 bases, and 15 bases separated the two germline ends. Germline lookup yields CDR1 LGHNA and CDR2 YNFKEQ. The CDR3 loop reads CASSPTYGTLNTEAFF. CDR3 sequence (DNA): TGTGCCAGCAGCCCTACCTACGGTACTTTGAACACTGAAGCTTTCTTT.

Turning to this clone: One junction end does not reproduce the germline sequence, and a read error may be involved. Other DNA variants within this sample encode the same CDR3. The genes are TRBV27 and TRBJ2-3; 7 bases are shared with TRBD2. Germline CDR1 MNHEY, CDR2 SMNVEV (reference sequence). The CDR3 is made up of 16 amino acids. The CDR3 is CASSSSAGIAIYTQYF. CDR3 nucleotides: TGTGCCAGCAGTTCGTCAGCGGGGATAGCAATATATACGCAATATTTT.

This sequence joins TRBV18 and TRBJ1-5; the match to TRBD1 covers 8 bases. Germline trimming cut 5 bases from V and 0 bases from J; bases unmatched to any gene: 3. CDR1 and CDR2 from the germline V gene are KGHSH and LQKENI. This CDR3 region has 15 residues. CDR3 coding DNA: TGTGCCAGCTCATCAGGACAGGGTAGCAATCAGCCCCAGCATTTT. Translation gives CASSSGQGSNQPQHF.

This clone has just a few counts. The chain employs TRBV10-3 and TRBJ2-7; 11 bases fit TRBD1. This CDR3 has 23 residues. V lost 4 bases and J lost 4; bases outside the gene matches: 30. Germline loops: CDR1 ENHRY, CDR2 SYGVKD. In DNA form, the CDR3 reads TGTGCCATCAGTGCCCTCCTGCAGACGGCCGGGACAGGGGGAAGGTCCCCTTGGTACGAGCAGTACTTC. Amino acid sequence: CAISALLQTAGTGGRSPWYEQYF.

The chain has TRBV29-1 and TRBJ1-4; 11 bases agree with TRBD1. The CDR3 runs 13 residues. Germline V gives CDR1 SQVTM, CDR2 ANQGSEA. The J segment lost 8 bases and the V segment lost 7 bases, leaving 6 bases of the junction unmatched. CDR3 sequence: CSARTGGAEKLFF. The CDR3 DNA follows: TGCAGCGCCAGGACAGGGGGCGCGGAAAAACTGTTTTTT. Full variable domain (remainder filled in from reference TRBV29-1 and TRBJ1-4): SAVISQKPSRDICQRGTSLTIQCQVDSQVTMMFWYRQQPGQSLTLIATANQGSEATYESGFVIDKFPISRPNLTFSTLTVSNMSPEDSSIYLCSARTGGAEKLFFGSGTQLSVL.

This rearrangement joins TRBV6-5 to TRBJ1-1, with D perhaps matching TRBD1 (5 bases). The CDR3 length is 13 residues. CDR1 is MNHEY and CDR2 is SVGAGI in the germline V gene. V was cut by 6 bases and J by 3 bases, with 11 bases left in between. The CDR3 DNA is TGTGCCAGCAGAAGGGGAGCGTACACTGAAGCTTTCTTT. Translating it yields CASRRGAYTEAFF.

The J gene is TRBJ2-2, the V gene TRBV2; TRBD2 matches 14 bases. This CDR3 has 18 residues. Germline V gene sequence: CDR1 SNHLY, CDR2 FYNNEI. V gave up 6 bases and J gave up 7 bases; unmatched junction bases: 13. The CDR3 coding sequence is TGTGCCAGCAGAAGCCGGGGACTAGCGGGAGTTAGAGGCGGGGAGCTGTTTTTT. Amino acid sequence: CASRSRGLAGVRGGELFF.

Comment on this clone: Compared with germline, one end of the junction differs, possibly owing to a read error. This CDR3 is CASSLDFGRETQYF. CDR3 DNA sequence: TGTGCTAGCAGCTTAGATTTCGGGAGGGAGACCCAGTACTTC. The V call is TRBV7-7, the J call TRBJ2-5; 7 bases match TRBD2. The CDR3 is made up of 14 amino acids. The germline gives CDR1 SSHAT, CDR2 FNYEAQ (reference sequence).

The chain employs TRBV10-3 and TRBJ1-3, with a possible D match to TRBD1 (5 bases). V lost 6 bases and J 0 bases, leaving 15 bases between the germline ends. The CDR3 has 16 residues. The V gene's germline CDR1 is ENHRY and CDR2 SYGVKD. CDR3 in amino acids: CAISLGDGDSGNTIYF. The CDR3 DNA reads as TGTGCCATCAGCCTAGGGGACGGTGACTCTGGAAACACCATATATTTT.

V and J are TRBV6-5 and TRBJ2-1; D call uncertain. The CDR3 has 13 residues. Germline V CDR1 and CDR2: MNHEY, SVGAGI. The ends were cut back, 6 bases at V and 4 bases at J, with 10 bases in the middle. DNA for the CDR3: TGTGCCAGCAGCCGGACGGTTTACAATGAGCAGTTCTTC. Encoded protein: CASSRTVYNEQFF.

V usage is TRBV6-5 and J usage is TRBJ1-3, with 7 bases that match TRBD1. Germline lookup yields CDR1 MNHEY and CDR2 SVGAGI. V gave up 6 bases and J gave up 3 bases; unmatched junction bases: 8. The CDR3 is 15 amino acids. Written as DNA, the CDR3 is TGTGCCAGCAGACCCGACAGGGTAGTTGGAAACACCATATATTTT. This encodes CASRPDRVVGNTIYF.

The CDR3 region is CASSQLVRNIQYF. The CDR3 nucleotides are TGCGCCAGCAGCCAATTGGTGCGGAACATTCAGTACTTC. The genes are TRBV4-1 and TRBJ2-4; no firm D call. The CDR3 runs to 13 residues. Looked up from germline, CDR1 is MGHRA and CDR2 is YSYEKL. The V end lost 2 bases, the J end lost 7 bases, and 9 bases lay between the germline ends.

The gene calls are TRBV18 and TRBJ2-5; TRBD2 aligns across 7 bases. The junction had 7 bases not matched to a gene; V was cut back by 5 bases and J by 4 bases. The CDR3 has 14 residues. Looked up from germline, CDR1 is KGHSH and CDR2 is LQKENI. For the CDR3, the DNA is TGTGCCAGCTCATCGACTAGCCCCTCAGAGACCCAGTACTTC. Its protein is CASSSTSPSETQYF.

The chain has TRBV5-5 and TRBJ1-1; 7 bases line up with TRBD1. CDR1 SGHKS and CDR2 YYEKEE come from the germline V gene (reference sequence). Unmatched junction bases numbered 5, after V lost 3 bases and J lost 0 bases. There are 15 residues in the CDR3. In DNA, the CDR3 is TGTGCCAGCAGCTCAGCCGGGACAGTGAACACTGAAGCTTTCTTT. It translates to CASSSAGTVNTEAFF.

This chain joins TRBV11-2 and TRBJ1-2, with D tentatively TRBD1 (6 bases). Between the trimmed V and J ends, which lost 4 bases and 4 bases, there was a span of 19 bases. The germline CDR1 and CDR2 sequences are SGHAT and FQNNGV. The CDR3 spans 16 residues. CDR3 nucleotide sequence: TGTGCCAGCAGCTCGCTCAATAGGGGGGCGGGCTATGGCTACACCTTC. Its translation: CASSSLNRGAGYGYTF.